The next 28 T cell receptor beta chains were all read from a single sample in a study of CD8+CD57+ T cells in acquired aplastic anemia. Patients picked for sequencing had shown CD8+CD57+ cell expansion detected by flow cytometry. Genomic DNA templated the TCR beta VDJ and CDR3 profiling. MiXCR was run by TCRdb on the reads, yielding one entry per CDR3 protein. The sample records hundreds of thousands of distinct CDR3 sequences, approximately 86% being singletons. What was sequenced was sorted CD4+, CD8+, or CD8+CD57+ T cells (not recorded which) from PBMCs. The receptor set was obtained from a human donor with aplastic anemia.

V is TRBV7-9 and J is TRBJ1-2; unclear D gene. In germline, CDR1 is SEHNR, CDR2 FQNEAQ (reference sequence). Trimming removed 3 bases from V and 14 bases from J, with 25 bases in between. The CDR3 totals 15 residues. As DNA, the CDR3 is TGTGCCAGCAGCTTTCAAAGAAGCGGGGAGAGCGACGAGACCTTC. It encodes CASSFQRSGESDETF.

V and J are TRBV5-4 and TRBJ2-5, with D uncertain. The CDR3 spans 12 residues. V dropped 7 bases and J dropped 6 bases, with 13 bases sitting between them. Germline loops: CDR1 SGHNT, CDR2 YYREEE (reference sequence). The CDR3 spells CASHVRWKTQYF. The CDR3 DNA reads as TGTGCCAGCCACGTGAGGTGGAAGACCCAGTACTTC. The whole variable domain, filled in from reference TRBV5-4 and TRBJ2-5, reads ETGVTQSPTHLIKTRGQQVTLRCSSQSGHNTVSWYQQALGQGPQFIFQYYREEENGRGNFPPRFSGLQFPNYSSELNVNALELDDSALYLCASHVRWKTQYFGPGTRLLVL.

This clonotype showed up many times. V usage is TRBV11-1 and J usage is TRBJ2-7; 9 nucleotides line up with TRBD1. The CDR3 sequence is 14 residues long. V was pared by 5 bases and J by 4 bases, with 6 bases of the junction left unmatched. In germline, CDR1 is SGHAT, CDR2 FQDESV (reference sequence). This CDR3 is CASSPGQGPYEQYF. Here the CDR3 DNA reads TGTGCCAGCAGCCCGGGACAGGGACCTTACGAGCAGTACTTC.

The chain recombines TRBV15 with TRBJ2-2, with a tentative D call TRBD2 (6 bases). The CDR3 is 13 amino acids. Trimming took off 3 bases at V and 11 bases at J, with 13 bases between the two ends. Germline V gene data show CDR1 as LNHNV and CDR2 as YYDKDF (reference sequence). This chain's CDR3 is CATSSSWGVELFF. The CDR3 DNA follows: TGTGCCACCAGCAGTTCTTGGGGGGTCGAGCTGTTTTTT.

V and J are TRBV5-6 and TRBJ2-1; possible D gene TRBD1, 5 bases. The germline gives CDR1 SGHDT, CDR2 YYEEEE. The CDR3 is 15 amino acids. V lost 5 bases to trimming and J lost 2 bases, with 14 bases between them. The CDR3: CASSLPTGAYNEQFF. The CDR3 nucleotides read TGTGCCAGCAGTCTCCCTACAGGAGCCTACAATGAGCAGTTCTTC. Complete variable domain (other parts from reference TRBV5-6 and TRBJ2-1): DAGVTQSPTHLIKTRGQQVTLRCSPKSGHDTVSWYQQALGQGPQFIFQYYEEEERQRGNFPDRFSGHQFPNYSSELNVNALLLGDSALYLCASSLPTGAYNEQFFGPGTRLTVL.

The chain combines TRBV7-8 with TRBJ2-3, with D uncertain. Germline CDR1 reads SGHVS; CDR2 reads FQNEAQ. CDR3 length: 14 residues. V shed 0 bases and J shed 10 bases, with 14 bases lying between them. The CDR3 DNA follows: TGTGCCAGCAGCTTAGCGCGAGGCGCGGCAGCGCAGTATTTT. As protein: CASSLARGAAAQYF.

The CDR3 loop reads CASSFTSGNNEQFF. For the CDR3, the DNA is TGTGCCAGCAGCTTTACTAGCGGTAACAATGAGCAGTTCTTC. J is TRBJ2-1 and V is TRBV5-4; the match to TRBD2 covers 8 bases. The CDR3 runs to 14 residues. The V gene end was trimmed by 2 bases and the J gene end by 5 bases; junction bases not matched to a gene: 3. Germline V gene sequence: CDR1 SGHNT, CDR2 YYREEE (reference sequence).

With respect to this clonotype: An end of the junction differs from the germline gene, which may be a read error. This rearrangement joins TRBV10-3 to TRBJ2-1; D is tentatively TRBD1 or TRBD2 (6 bases each). CDR1 is ENHRY, CDR2 SYGVKD, per germline. CDR3 length: 17 amino acids. CDR3: CAISDPRRGSSYNGQFF. Here the CDR3 DNA reads TGTGCCATCAGTGACCCGAGGAGGGGGAGCTCCTACAATGGGCAGTTCTTC.

This clonotype was counted between two and nine times. V gene TRBV2 combines with J gene TRBJ2-7; 8 nucleotides agree with TRBD1. From germline, CDR1 is SNHLY and CDR2 FYNNEI. V shed 6 bases, J shed 2 bases, and the junction held 3 bases outside the gene matches. The CDR3 sequence is 13 residues long. The DNA for the CDR3 is TGTGCCAGCAGCAGACAGGGGACCTACGAGCAGTACTTC. It codes for CASSRQGTYEQYF. Variable domain in full (rest from reference TRBV2 and TRBJ2-7): EPEVTQTPSHQVTQMGQEVILRCVPISNHLYFYWYRQILGQKVEFLVSFYNNEISEKSEIFDDQFSVERPDGSNFTLKIRSTKLEDSAMYFCASSRQGTYEQYFGPGTRLTVT.

The chain has TRBV20-1 and TRBJ1-2; TRBD1 is a possible D gene (5 bases). The CDR3 sequence is 14 residues long. Germline V gene data show CDR1 as DFQATT and CDR2 as SNEGSKA (reference sequence). The V end was cut by 6 bases, the J end by 7 bases, with 21 bases between. CDR3 loop: CSASRWGRKAGYTF. The CDR3 DNA sequence: TGCAGTGCCAGTCGTTGGGGACGCAAGGCTGGCTACACCTTC.

On this clonotype itself: Since no conserved phenylalanine or tryptophan closes the CDR3, a read error is the likely cause. The genes are TRBV7-3 and TRBJ2-3; the D call may be TRBD1 or TRBD2 (6 bases each). There are 13 residues in the CDR3. CDR1 is SGHTA and CDR2 is FQGTGA in the germline V gene. The V end lost 5 bases, the J end lost 4 bases, and 10 bases lay between the germline ends. This CDR3 is CASSDGGADTQYH. CDR3 nucleotide sequence: TGTGCCAGCAGCGACGGGGGCGCAGATACGCAGTATCAT.

Note on this clonotype: Germline is not matched at one junction end, which may reflect a read error. The chain employs TRBV7-7 and TRBJ2-3; D might be TRBD2 (6 bases). Per the germline V gene, CDR1 is SSHAT and CDR2 is FNYEAQ (reference sequence). This CDR3 spans 13 amino acids. The CDR3 spells CATGVGGSNTKFF. CDR3 sequence (DNA): TGTGCTACCGGGGTCGGGGGTTCAAATACGAAGTTTTTT.

The rearrangement links TRBV9 to TRBJ1-2, with 8 nucleotides matching TRBD1. CDR3 size: 13 residues. With 1 base clipped from V and 6 bases from J, the junction kept 2 bases outside the gene matches. Looked up from germline, CDR1 is SGDLS and CDR2 is YYNGEE. CDR3 sequence reads: CASSVKTGDGYTF. DNA for the CDR3: TGTGCCAGCAGCGTAAAGACAGGGGATGGCTACACCTTC.

V is TRBV7-9 and J is TRBJ2-5; possible D gene TRBD1, 5 bases. CDR1 SEHNR and CDR2 FQNEAQ come from the germline V gene (reference sequence). The V end lost 11 bases, the J end lost 9 bases, and 25 bases lay between the germline ends. There are 14 residues in the CDR3. CDR3 sequence (DNA): TGTGCCTACAGCGTAGGATCGTACCAAGGGGCCCAGTACTTC. It translates to CAYSVGSYQGAQYF.

The chain recombines TRBV7-8 with TRBJ2-1; tentatively, D is TRBD1 (6 bases). The DNA end is more similar to TRBJ2-7, so the J call may be wrong. Germline V gene data show CDR1 as SGHVS and CDR2 as FQNEAQ. The CDR3 is 14 amino acids. The CDR3, as DNA: TGTGCCAGTAGTCTAACTAGGGGGAAAAACGAGCAGTACTTC. Its translation: CASSLTRGKNEQYF.

This chain uses TRBV2 with TRBJ1-2; the D gene is possibly TRBD2 (5 bases). Matching the DNA end better, TRBJ2-1 makes the J call doubtful. There are 13 residues in the CDR3. The germline CDR1 and CDR2 sequences are SNHLY and FYNNEI. DNA of the CDR3: TGTGCCAACAGCTCCGGGGTTACCTGTGGACAGTTCTTC. Amino acid sequence: CANSSGVTCGQFF.

A single count supports this clonotype. CDR3 nucleotide sequence: TGTGCCAGCAGCTCAGGGGGAGTGAGGAGGGCTACGCAGTATTTT. Translated, it gives CASSSGGVRRATQYF. This chain links TRBV7-9 with TRBJ2-3; possibly TRBD1 for D (7 bases). This CDR3 region has 15 residues. From germline, CDR1 is SEHNR and CDR2 FQNEAQ (reference sequence). V shed 4 bases and J shed 8 bases, with 19 bases lying between them.

The chain uses TRBV19 and TRBJ1-2; D gene ambiguous. This CDR3 is 15 amino acids long. Germline values: CDR1 LNHDA, CDR2 SQIVND (reference sequence). The V and J ends lost 1 base and 11 bases respectively, with 20 bases between them. The CDR3 loop is CASSIASGAYNEYTF. CDR3 nucleotide sequence: TGTGCCAGTAGTATAGCTAGCGGCGCCTACAATGAGTACACCTTC.

The chain couples TRBV5-6 to TRBJ2-7; D is perhaps TRBD1 or TRBD2 (5 bases each). V was trimmed by 0 bases and J by 4 bases, leaving 5 bases between them. CDR3 length: 12 amino acids. In germline, CDR1 is SGHDT, CDR2 YYEEEE. Here the CDR3 DNA reads TGTGCCAGCAGCTTGGGGGGGTACGAGCAGTACGTC. Amino acids: CASSLGGYEQYV.

The V gene is TRBV7-9, the J gene TRBJ1-2; D remains ambiguous. This CDR3 is 15 amino acids long. CDR1 SEHNR and CDR2 FQNEAQ come from the germline V gene (reference sequence). Trimming pared 5 bases from V and 14 bases from J, leaving 27 bases between. The CDR3 here is CASSLQGRSRYAVTF. The CDR3 DNA reads as TGTGCCAGCAGCCTACAAGGGAGGTCCCGATACGCAGTAACCTTC.

This clonotype was picked up a small number of times. The chain recombines TRBV9 with TRBJ1-2, with D uncertain. The germline V and J ends were trimmed by 0 bases and 14 bases, with 20 bases remaining between them. CDR1 is SGDLS and CDR2 is YYNGEE in the germline V gene. The CDR3 consists of 14 residues. This CDR3 is CASSVGSDTQYFTF. CDR3 nucleotide sequence: TGTGCCAGCAGCGTAGGGTCAGATACGCAGTATTTTACCTTC.

The chain combines TRBV5-1 with TRBJ2-3; D unclear. This CDR3 is built from 13 residues. CDR1 and CDR2 (germline): SGHRS, YFSETQ. Trimming removed 1 base at V and 11 bases at J, with 14 bases between. CDR3 sequence (DNA): TGCGCCAGCAGCTTGACAGATAACCTTGAGCAGTATTTT. Residues: CASSLTDNLEQYF.

In this sample, this clonotype turned up once. V and J are TRBV7-2 and TRBJ1-2; D might be TRBD1 (5 bases). CDR1 and CDR2 (germline): SGHTA, FQGNSA. V was pared by 0 bases and J by 0 bases, with 14 bases between. CDR3 length: 17 residues. CDR3: CASSLAFLPGTNYGYTF. DNA of the CDR3: TGTGCCAGCAGCTTAGCGTTTCTGCCAGGGACTAACTATGGCTACACCTTC.

This chain connects TRBV7-3 to TRBJ2-7; D is ambiguous. The germline V and J ends were trimmed by 3 bases and 4 bases, with 25 bases remaining between them. CDR1 and CDR2 from the germline V gene are SGHTA and FQGTGA. The CDR3 length is 18 residues. In nucleotides, the CDR3 is TGTGCCAGCAGCTTTCCCCACGACGGAACAGCCCTCCAGTACGAGCAGTACGTC. Translation gives CASSFPHDGTALQYEQYV.

As for this clonotype: The junction and the germline gene differ at one end; a read error may be behind it. The chain employs TRBV25-1 and TRBJ2-7; 7 bases are a match to TRBD1. CDR3 length: 13 residues. Per germline, CDR1 MGHDK and CDR2 SYGVNS. Written as DNA, the CDR3 is TGTGCCAGCAGTGAATTGGGGACAGACGAGCAGTACTTT. Translation gives CASSELGTDEQYF.

This rearrangement joins TRBV9 to TRBJ2-7; 7 nucleotides align to TRBD1. The V gene's germline CDR1 is SGDLS and CDR2 YYNGEE. V dropped 5 bases and J dropped 6; count of bases not matched to a gene: 17. This CDR3 has 16 residues. The CDR3: CASRPPGQANLAEQYV. The CDR3 DNA is TGTGCCAGCAGACCACCCGGACAGGCGAACCTGGCCGAGCAGTACGTC.

The rearrangement joins TRBV7-3 to TRBJ2-3, with 9 bases lining up with TRBD2. The CDR3 extends over 16 amino acids. Trimming removed 5 bases from V and 11 bases from J; junction bases left unmatched: 17. CDR1 and CDR2 from the germline V gene are SGHTA and FQGTGA. The CDR3 spells CASSRSGGGGAEKQYF. The CDR3 DNA reads as TGTGCCAGCAGCAGAAGTGGCGGGGGGGGAGCTGAGAAGCAGTATTTT.

This chain uses TRBV19 with TRBJ1-1; D not resolved. This CDR3 comprises 12 residues. The V end lost 4 bases, the J end lost 0 bases, and 3 bases lay between the germline ends. Germline V gives CDR1 LNHDA, CDR2 SQIVND (reference sequence). The CDR3 loop reads CASSRVNTEAFF. The CDR3 DNA reads TGTGCCAGTAGTAGAGTGAACACTGAAGCTTTCTTT.